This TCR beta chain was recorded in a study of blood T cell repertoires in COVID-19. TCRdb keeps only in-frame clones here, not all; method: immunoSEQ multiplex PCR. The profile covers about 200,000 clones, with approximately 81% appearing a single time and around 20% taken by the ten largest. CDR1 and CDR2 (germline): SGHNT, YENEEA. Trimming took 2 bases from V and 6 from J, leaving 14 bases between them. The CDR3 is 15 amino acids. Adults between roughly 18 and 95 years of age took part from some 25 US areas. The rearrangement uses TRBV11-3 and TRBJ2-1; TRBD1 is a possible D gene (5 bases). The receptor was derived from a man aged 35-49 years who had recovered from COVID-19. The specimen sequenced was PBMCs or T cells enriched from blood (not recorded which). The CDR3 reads CASSLMGRQGNEQFF. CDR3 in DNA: TGTGCCAGCAGCTTAATGGGGCGGCAAGGCAATGAGCAGTTCTTC.